This paragraph covers one T cell receptor (beta chain) sequence. Its antigen is not identified. The data belong to a study of shared clonotypes between healthy human individuals. Study summary: Researchers assigned three CD4 naive, three CD4 memory, two CD8 naive and one CD8 memory plate to each donor.

Methods used by the authors: Because ImmunoSEQ provided only junction sequences with no quality scores, the filtering differed. Here immunoSEQ multiplex PCR was the method, and the copy in TCRdb shows in-frame clones only, minus some. The DNA was the basis for D and trimming; V, J and clone size are from that table. Of approximately 2,300,000 clones in the sample, 92% are singletons; the top ten hold 0.3% to 0.4%. Findings and caveats of the study: Sample collection involved blood only; tissue repertoires are likely different. Rarefaction analysis demonstrated incomplete sorted-subset sequencing notwithstanding large depth.

CDR1 and CDR2 (germline): SEHNR, FQNEAQ (reference sequence). The V and J ends lost 3 bases and 2 bases respectively, with 14 bases between them. The CDR3 spans 15 residues. The sequenced material came from naive CD4+ T cells from PBMCs. The subset here: CD45RA+ positively selected. J is TRBJ2-7 and V is TRBV7-9; TRBD2 is a possible D gene (6 bases). The clonotype comes from a man younger than 35 in good health. Some clones in this sample may be carry-over from other donors' samples. The CDR3 protein is CASSLGVGGTYEQYF. The CDR3 DNA reads as TGTGCCAGCAGCTTGGGTGTTGGGGGGACCTACGAGCAGTACTTC. Filled out from reference TRBV7-9 and TRBJ2-7, the complete variable domain reads DTGVSQNPRHKITKRGQNVTFRCDPISEHNRLYWYRQTLGQGPEFLTYFQNEAQLEKSRLLSDRFSAERPKGSFSTLEIQRTEQGDSAMYLCASSLGVGGTYEQYFGPGTRLTVT.